This T cell receptor (beta chain) derives from a study of cytomegalovirus exposure and HLA in healthy donors. This CDR3 is built from 15 residues. Germline-derived CDR1 and CDR2 are MGHRA and YSYEKL. V trimming: 4 bases; J trimming: 2 bases; junction bases outside the gene matches: 1. Data came from immunoSEQ multiplex PCR; TCRdb stores just in-frame clones and leaves some out. The sample lists some 150,000 clones, approximately 89% occurring once. Study-wide findings and caveats: Confirmation in vitro established that three CMV-associated chains were specific for CMV antigens. The study designated 160 or so TCR beta chains cytomegalovirus-associated. First-cohort TCR clusters were later found to tend to co-occur in the approximately 120 validation repertoires. Rare TCR sequences predominated, though certain public TCRs were found in many donors.

Concerning this clone itself: Its antigen is unknown.

Sequenced sample: PBMCs. The gene calls are TRBV4-1 and TRBJ2-7; 14 bases align to TRBD2. This sequence originates from a man between 18 and 29 years old in good health and CMV-seropositive. CDR3 loop: CASSPGLAGAYEQYF. CDR3 bases: TGCGCCAGCAGCCCGGGACTAGCGGGAGCCTACGAGCAGTACTTC.